A single sample is the source of the 25 T cell receptor beta chains below, sequenced in a study of T cells after yellow fever vaccination. TCRdb passed the 5' RACE reads through MiXCR, listing each CDR3 protein once. The data contain about 340,000 distinct CDR3 sequences, 3.5% to 4.5% of them singletons. The sample consisted of PBMCs, taken 5 days after the yellow fever booster vaccination. The receptors come from a man aged 18-30 years who received the YFV17D yellow fever vaccine.

The gene calls are TRBV28 and TRBJ1-2; tentative D call: TRBD1 (5 bases). Trimming cost V 4 bases and J 7 bases, with 16 bases left between them. Germline V gene sequence: CDR1 MDHEN, CDR2 SYDVKM. This CDR3 contains 14 residues. CDR3: CASSSGGVGGGYTF. CDR3 sequence (DNA): TGTGCCAGCAGTTCAGGAGGGGTCGGAGGTGGCTACACCTTC.

J is TRBJ2-7 and V is TRBV5-1, with D unclear. The CDR3 has 14 amino acids. V was shortened by 0 bases and J by 0 bases, with 7 bases between the two germline ends. CDR1 and CDR2 (germline): SGHRS, YFSETQ. The DNA of the CDR3 is TGCGCCAGCAGCTTGGGGAGAACCTCCTACGAGCAGTACTTC. Translating gives CASSLGRTSYEQYF.

The sample holds many counts of this clonotype. This chain links TRBV7-9 with TRBJ1-6, with D unclear. The CDR3 covers 13 residues. With 0 bases removed from V and 9 bases from J, the gap between germline ends came to 6 bases. CDR1 and CDR2 from the germline V gene are SEHNR and FQNEAQ (reference sequence). CDR3 loop: CASSLALGSPLHF. CDR3 nucleotides: TGTGCCAGCAGCTTAGCCCTGGGTTCACCCCTCCACTTT.

Only a few counts were recorded for this clonotype. CDR3 in DNA: TGTGCCAGCAGTTACTCCCGGAAGAACACTGAAGCTTTCTTT. Amino acid sequence: CASSYSRKNTEAFF. The V gene is TRBV6-5, the J gene TRBJ1-1; D is unresolved. The V end was cut by 0 bases, the J end by 1 base, with 6 bases between. CDR3 length: 14 amino acids. CDR1 and CDR2 (germline): MNHEY, SVGAGI.

This chain connects TRBV28 to TRBJ2-5; 8 bases are shared with TRBD2. The CDR3 sequence is 15 residues long. Losses at the gene ends were 5 bases for V and 2 bases for J; bases not matched to a gene: 7. CDR1 is MDHEN and CDR2 is SYDVKM in the germline V gene. CDR3 loop: CASSRGGEAQETQYF. CDR3 sequence (DNA): TGTGCCAGCAGTCGGGGGGGCGAAGCTCAAGAGACCCAGTACTTC.

V and J are TRBV7-9 and TRBJ2-5, with TRBD2 identical over 7 bases. Germline-derived CDR1 and CDR2 are SEHNR and FQNEAQ (reference sequence). V was pared by 4 bases and J by 1 base, with 3 bases of the junction left unmatched. This CDR3 region has 14 residues. CDR3 sequence: CASSWASGQETQYF. CDR3 nucleotides: TGTGCCAGCAGCTGGGCTAGCGGCCAAGAGACCCAGTACTTC.

There are a few counts of this clonotype. The chain combines TRBV5-5 with TRBJ2-3; D tentatively fits TRBD1 or TRBD2 (5 bases each). Germline-derived CDR1 and CDR2 are SGHKS and YYEKEE (reference sequence). The CDR3 runs 17 residues. Trimming left V 3 bases short and J 2 bases short, with 19 bases between. The CDR3 spells CASSSRPVGRDTDTQYF. The CDR3 region has the DNA TGTGCCAGCAGCTCCCGTCCCGTGGGACGCGACACAGATACGCAGTATTTT.

The chain links TRBV4-3 to TRBJ2-7; possibly TRBD1 or TRBD2 for D (6 bases each). V was shortened by 1 base and J by 2 bases, with 15 bases between the two germline ends. The CDR3 contains 16 residues. Germline V gene lookup returns CDR1 LGHNA and CDR2 YSLEER. The CDR3 coding sequence is TGCGCCAGCAGCCAAGGTCGGGGGCTAATTCCCTACGAGCAGTACTTC. Translating it yields CASSQGRGLIPYEQYF.

V is TRBV4-1 and J is TRBJ1-2; D is perhaps TRBD1 (6 bases). Germline CDR1 and CDR2: MGHRA and YSYEKL. The CDR3 has 16 residues. V lost 0 bases and J lost 4, with 15 bases in between. The DNA of the CDR3 is TGCGCCAGCAGCCAAGACCTGCTGAAGGGGGGCTATGGCTACACCTTC. Encoded protein: CASSQDLLKGGYGYTF.

The chain is built from TRBV24-1 and TRBJ1-2, with a possible D match to TRBD1 (5 bases). Per germline, CDR1 KGHDR and CDR2 SFDVKD. There are 14 residues in the CDR3. Between the trimmed V and J ends, which lost 4 bases and 4 bases, there was a span of 12 bases. The CDR3 nucleotides are TGTGCCACCAGTGACTGGACAACTTCCTATGGCTACACCTTC. It translates to CATSDWTTSYGYTF.

There are many counts of this clonotype. This chain uses TRBV21-1 with TRBJ1-6; TRBD1 is the table's D call, not checked against the DNA. TRBV21-1 is a pseudogene. The CDR3 is 15 amino acids. The CDR3 region is CASRISGSPDSPLHF. The CDR3, as DNA: TGTGCCAGCAGGATATCCGGGTCCCCAGATTCACCCCTCCACTTT.

Details on this clonotype: Compared with germline, one end of the junction differs, possibly owing to a read error. CDR3 amino acids: CASSPGRDSRANVLTF. The CDR3 DNA sequence: TGCGCCAGCAGCCCGGGACGGGACTCTAGGGCCAACGTCCTGACTTTC. The chain has TRBV5-1 and TRBJ2-6; possible D gene TRBD2, 6 bases. The CDR3 contains 16 residues. CDR1 SGHRS and CDR2 YFSETQ come from the germline V gene.

The chain has TRBV10-1 and TRBJ2-2; 7 bases line up with TRBD1. This CDR3 comprises 13 residues. The germline gives CDR1 WNHNN, CDR2 SYGVQD (reference sequence). The J segment lost 4 bases and the V segment lost 10 bases, leaving 6 bases of the junction unmatched. CDR3 amino acids: CATRQGPTGELFF. The DNA for the CDR3 is TGCGCCACCAGACAGGGTCCCACCGGGGAGCTGTTTTTT.

This clonotype was observed at least ten times. This chain joins TRBV5-6 and TRBJ2-1; 8 nucleotides agree with TRBD1. This CDR3 contains 15 residues. V lost 1 base, J lost 6 bases, and 6 bases stayed unmatched. Germline CDR1 reads SGHDT; CDR2 reads YYEEEE. CDR3 region: CASSLKDRVTNEQFF. In nucleotides, the CDR3 is TGTGCCAGCAGCTTGAAGGACAGGGTCACCAATGAGCAGTTCTTC.

This chain joins TRBV27 and TRBJ2-2; D gene uncertain. V lost 4 bases and J lost 3, with 15 bases in between. CDR3 length equals 16 residues. The germline V gene encodes CDR1 MNHEY and CDR2 SMNVEV (reference sequence). This chain's CDR3 is CASSSWGYFDTGELFF. CDR3 coding DNA: TGTGCCAGCAGTTCATGGGGTTATTTTGACACCGGGGAGCTGTTTTTT.

This clonotype was seen many times. This rearrangement joins TRBV4-1 to TRBJ2-3; perhaps TRBD2 as D (6 bases). Per germline, CDR1 MGHRA and CDR2 YSYEKL. The CDR3 has 15 residues. V was pared by 0 bases and J by 5 bases, with 12 bases between. Written as DNA, the CDR3 is TGCGCCAGCAGCCAAGACCAACGGGGAGGAGATACGCAGTATTTT. Protein: CASSQDQRGGDTQYF.

V is TRBV12-3 or TRBV12-4 and J is TRBJ1-6, with 7 bases matching TRBD1. J was trimmed by 10 bases and V by 5 bases; bases with no gene match: 5. There are 13 residues in the CDR3. CDR3 sequence reads: CASSIDRDSPLHF. The CDR3 DNA reads TGTGCCAGCAGTATTGACAGGGACTCACCCCTCCACTTT.

This clonotype was found many times. The chain links TRBV5-1 to TRBJ2-1, with TRBD1 as a possible D gene (6 bases). Germline CDR1 reads SGHRS; CDR2 reads YFSETQ. There are 12 residues in the CDR3. Trimming removed 2 bases from V and 10 bases from J, with 10 bases in between. The CDR3 coding sequence is TGCGCCAGCAGCTTTGGGGGCGGGGAGCAGTTCTTC. Translated, it gives CASSFGGGEQFF.

This clonotype was found many times. The rearrangement uses TRBV5-1 and TRBJ2-7; 9 nucleotides agree with TRBD1. The CDR3 loop spans 14 amino acids. The V gene end was trimmed by 6 bases and the J gene end by 6 bases; junction bases not matched to a gene: 10. Germline V gene sequence: CDR1 SGHRS, CDR2 YFSETQ. CDR3 residues: CASTLQGAISEQYF. The DNA for the CDR3 is TGCGCCAGCACCCTACAGGGGGCGATTAGCGAGCAGTACTTC.

This chain joins TRBV7-2 and TRBJ2-2; 7 bases are shared with TRBD2. Germline V gene sequence: CDR1 SGHTA, CDR2 FQGNSA. The V gene end was trimmed by 7 bases and the J gene end by 6 bases; junction bases not matched to a gene: 8. The CDR3 has 14 amino acids. CDR3 region: CASNRLAGAGELFF. CDR3 bases: TGTGCCAGCAATCGTCTCGCGGGGGCCGGGGAGCTGTTTTTT.

This clonotype was observed a handful of times. V usage is TRBV6-5 and J usage is TRBJ1-1; 8 bases fit TRBD1. The CDR3 is made up of 15 amino acids. CDR1 and CDR2 (germline): MNHEY, SVGAGI. V lost 0 bases to trimming and J lost 0 bases; unmatched junction nucleotides: 0. As DNA, the CDR3 is TGTGCCAGCAGTTACTCGGGACAGGTGAACACTGAAGCTTTCTTT. It yields the protein CASSYSGQVNTEAFF.

The J gene is TRBJ2-1, the V gene TRBV5-4; TRBD2 matches at 10 bases. Germline loops: CDR1 SGHNT, CDR2 YYREEE (reference sequence). This CDR3 has 15 residues. After removal of 6 bases from V and 7 bases from J, the junction contained 10 bases not matched to a gene. This CDR3 is CASTPSGGSENEQFF. DNA of the CDR3: TGTGCCAGCACCCCTAGCGGGGGTTCCGAGAATGAGCAGTTCTTC.

The chain links TRBV5-6 to TRBJ2-1; TRBD2 aligns across 13 bases. Trimming cost V 3 bases and J 5 bases; bases outside gene matches: 5. This CDR3 spans 16 amino acids. The V gene's germline CDR1 is SGHDT and CDR2 YYEEEE. CDR3 nucleotides: TGTGCCAGCAGCTCCACCACTAGCGGGGGGGACAATGAGCAGTTCTTC. It specifies CASSSTTSGGDNEQFF.

This clonotype was picked up a small number of times. The chain carries TRBV20-1 and TRBJ2-3, with 11 bases identical to TRBD2. Germline assignment: CDR1 DFQATT and CDR2 SNEGSKA (reference sequence). The CDR3 consists of 15 residues. V dropped 3 bases and J dropped 7; count of bases not matched to a gene: 9. In nucleotides, the CDR3 is TGCAGTGCTAGCGACCCTAGCGGGGGGCAATATACGCAGTATTTT. It is translated as CSASDPSGGQYTQYF.

This clonotype was counted ten times or more. This chain joins TRBV6-2 or TRBV6-3 and TRBJ1-1; 7 bases line up with TRBD1. V was pared by 6 bases and J by 3 bases, with 13 bases of the junction left unmatched. The CDR3 consists of 16 residues. CDR1 and CDR2 (germline): MNHEY, SVGEGT. The DNA of the CDR3 is TGTGCCAGCAGCACTATACACGACAGGGAAGACACTGAAGCTTTCTTT. Translating gives CASSTIHDREDTEAFF.